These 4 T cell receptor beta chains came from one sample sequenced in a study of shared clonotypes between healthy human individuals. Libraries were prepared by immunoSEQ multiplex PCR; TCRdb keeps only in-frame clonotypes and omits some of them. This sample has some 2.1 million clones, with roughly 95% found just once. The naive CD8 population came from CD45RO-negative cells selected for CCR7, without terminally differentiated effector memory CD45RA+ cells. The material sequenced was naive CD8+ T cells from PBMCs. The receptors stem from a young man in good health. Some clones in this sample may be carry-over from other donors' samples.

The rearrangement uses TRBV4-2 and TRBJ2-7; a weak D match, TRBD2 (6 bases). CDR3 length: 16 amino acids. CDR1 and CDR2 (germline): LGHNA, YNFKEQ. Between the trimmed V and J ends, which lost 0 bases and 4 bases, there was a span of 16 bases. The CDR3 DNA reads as TGTGCCAGCAGCCAAGAAGAAGGCGGGATAGGTTACGAGCAGTACTTC. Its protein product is CASSQEEGGIGYEQYF.

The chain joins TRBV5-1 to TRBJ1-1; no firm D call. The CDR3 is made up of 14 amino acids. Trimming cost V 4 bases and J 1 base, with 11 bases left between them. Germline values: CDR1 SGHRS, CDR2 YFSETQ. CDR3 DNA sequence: TGCGCCAGCAGCCACCAGGATTCGAACACTGAAGCTTTCTTT. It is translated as CASSHQDSNTEAFF. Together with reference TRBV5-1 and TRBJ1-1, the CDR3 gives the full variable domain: KAGVTQTPRYLIKTRGQQVTLSCSPISGHRSVSWYQQTPGQGLQFLFEYFSETQRNKGNFPGRFSGRQFSNSRSEMNVSTLELGDSALYLCASSHQDSNTEAFFGQGTRLTVV.

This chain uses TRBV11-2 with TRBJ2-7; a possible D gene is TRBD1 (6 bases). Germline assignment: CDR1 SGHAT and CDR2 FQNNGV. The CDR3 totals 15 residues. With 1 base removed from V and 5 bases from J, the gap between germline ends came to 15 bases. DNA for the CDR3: TGTGCCAGCAGCTTAGGGTCAGGGGTGGGGCACGAGCAGTACTTC. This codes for CASSLGSGVGHEQYF.

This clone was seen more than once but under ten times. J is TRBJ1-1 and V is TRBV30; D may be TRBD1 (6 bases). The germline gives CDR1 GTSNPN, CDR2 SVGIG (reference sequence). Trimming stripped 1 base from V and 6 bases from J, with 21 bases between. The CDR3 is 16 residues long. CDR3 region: CAWSDPNREVFPEAFF. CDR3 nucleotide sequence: TGTGCCTGGAGTGACCCAAACAGGGAAGTATTCCCTGAAGCTTTCTTT.